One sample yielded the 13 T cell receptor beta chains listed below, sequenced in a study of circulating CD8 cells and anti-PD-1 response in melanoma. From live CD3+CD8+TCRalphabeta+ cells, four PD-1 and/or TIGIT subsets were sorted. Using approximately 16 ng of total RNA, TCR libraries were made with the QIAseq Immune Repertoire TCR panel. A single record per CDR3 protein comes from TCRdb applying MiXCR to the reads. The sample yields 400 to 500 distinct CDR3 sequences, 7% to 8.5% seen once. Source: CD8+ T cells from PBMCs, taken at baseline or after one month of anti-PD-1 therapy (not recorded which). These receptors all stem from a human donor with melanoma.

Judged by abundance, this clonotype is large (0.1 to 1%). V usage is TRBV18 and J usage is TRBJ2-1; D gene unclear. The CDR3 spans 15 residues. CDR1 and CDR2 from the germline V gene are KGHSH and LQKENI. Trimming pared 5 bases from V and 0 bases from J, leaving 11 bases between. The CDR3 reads CASSKAGYSYNEQFF. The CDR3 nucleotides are TGTGCCAGCTCAAAAGCAGGATACTCCTACAATGAGCAGTTCTTC.

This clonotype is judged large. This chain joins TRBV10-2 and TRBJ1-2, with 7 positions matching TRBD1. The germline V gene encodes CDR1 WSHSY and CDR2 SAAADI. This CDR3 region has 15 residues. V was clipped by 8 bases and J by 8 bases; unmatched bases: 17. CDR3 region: CASRSGGDLDSGYTF. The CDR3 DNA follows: TGCGCCAGCCGATCAGGGGGGGACCTCGATTCAGGCTACACCTTC.

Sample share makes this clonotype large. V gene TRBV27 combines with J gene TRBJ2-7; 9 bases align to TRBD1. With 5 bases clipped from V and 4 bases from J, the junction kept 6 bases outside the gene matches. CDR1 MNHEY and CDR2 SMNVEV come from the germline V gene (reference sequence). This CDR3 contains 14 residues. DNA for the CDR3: TGTGCCAGCAGTATAAGGGGACAGGGTTACGAGCAGTACTTC. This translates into CASSIRGQGYEQYF.

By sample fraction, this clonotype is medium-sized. Here the CDR3 reads CASSSRGSNQPQHF. CDR3 in DNA: TGTGCCAGCAGCTCCAGGGGAAGCAATCAGCCCCAGCATTTT. This chain uses TRBV7-2 with TRBJ1-5, with D maybe TRBD1 (6 bases). With 4 bases removed from V and 1 base from J, the gap between germline ends came to 8 bases. Germline lookup yields CDR1 SGHTA and CDR2 FQGNSA. The length of the CDR3 is 14 residues.

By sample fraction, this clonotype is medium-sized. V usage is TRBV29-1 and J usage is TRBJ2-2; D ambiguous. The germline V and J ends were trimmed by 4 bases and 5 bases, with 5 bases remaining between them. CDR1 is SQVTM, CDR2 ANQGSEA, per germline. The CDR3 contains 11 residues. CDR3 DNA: TGCAGCGTTGGGCATACCGGGGAGCTGTTTTTT. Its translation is CSVGHTGELFF.

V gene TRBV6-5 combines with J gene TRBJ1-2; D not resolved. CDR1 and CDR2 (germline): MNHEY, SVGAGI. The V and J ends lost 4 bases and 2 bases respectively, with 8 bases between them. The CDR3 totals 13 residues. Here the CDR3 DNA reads TGTGCCAGCAGTTTAATAAGGAACTATGGCTACACCTTC. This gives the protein CASSLIRNYGYTF.

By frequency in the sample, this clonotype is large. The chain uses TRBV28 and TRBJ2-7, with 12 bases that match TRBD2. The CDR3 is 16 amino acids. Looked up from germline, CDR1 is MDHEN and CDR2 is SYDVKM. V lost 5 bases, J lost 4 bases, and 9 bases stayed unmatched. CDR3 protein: CASSPYLAGGRYEQYF. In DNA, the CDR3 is TGTGCCAGCAGTCCCTATCTAGCGGGGGGGCGATACGAGCAGTACTTC.

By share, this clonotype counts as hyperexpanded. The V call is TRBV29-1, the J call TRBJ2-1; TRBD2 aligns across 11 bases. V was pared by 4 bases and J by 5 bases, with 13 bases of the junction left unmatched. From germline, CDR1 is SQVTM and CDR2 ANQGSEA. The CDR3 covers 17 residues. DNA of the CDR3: TGCAGCGTTGGGGCTACACTAGCGGGAGAGGTCCACAATGAGCAGTTCTTC. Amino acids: CSVGATLAGEVHNEQFF.

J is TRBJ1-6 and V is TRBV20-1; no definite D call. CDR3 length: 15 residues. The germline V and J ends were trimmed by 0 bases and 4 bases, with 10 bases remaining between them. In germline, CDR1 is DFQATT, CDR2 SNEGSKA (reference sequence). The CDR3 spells CSARDPAAYNSPLHF. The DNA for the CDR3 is TGCAGTGCTAGAGATCCGGCGGCTTATAATTCACCCCTCCACTTT.

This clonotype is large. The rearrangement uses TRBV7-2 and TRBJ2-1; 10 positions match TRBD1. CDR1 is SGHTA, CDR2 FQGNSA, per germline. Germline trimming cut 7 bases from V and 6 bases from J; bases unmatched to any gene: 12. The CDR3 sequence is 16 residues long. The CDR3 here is CASNLGQGVPSNEQFF. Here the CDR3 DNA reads TGTGCCAGCAACCTCGGACAGGGGGTGCCCTCCAATGAGCAGTTCTTC.

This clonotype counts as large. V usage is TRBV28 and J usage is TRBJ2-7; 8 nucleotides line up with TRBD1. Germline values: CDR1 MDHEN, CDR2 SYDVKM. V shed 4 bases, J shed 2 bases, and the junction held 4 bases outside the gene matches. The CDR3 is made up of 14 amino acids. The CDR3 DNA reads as TGTGCCAGCAGTTCTTTGGACAGGGCCTACGAGCAGTACTTC. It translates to CASSSLDRAYEQYF.

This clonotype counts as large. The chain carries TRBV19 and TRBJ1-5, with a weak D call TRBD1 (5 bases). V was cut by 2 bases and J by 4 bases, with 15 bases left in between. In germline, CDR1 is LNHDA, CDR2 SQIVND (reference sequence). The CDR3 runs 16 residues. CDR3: CASSIPGRYSNQPQHF. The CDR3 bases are TGTGCCAGTAGTATACCGGGACGGTACTCAAATCAGCCCCAGCATTTT.

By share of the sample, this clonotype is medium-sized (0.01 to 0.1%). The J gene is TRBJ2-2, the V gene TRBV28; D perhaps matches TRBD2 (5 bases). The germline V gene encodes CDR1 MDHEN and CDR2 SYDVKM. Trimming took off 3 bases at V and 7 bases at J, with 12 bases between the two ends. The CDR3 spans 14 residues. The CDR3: CASSFEGLGGELFF. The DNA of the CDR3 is TGTGCCAGCAGTTTCGAGGGTTTGGGCGGGGAGCTGTTTTTT.